The rows below give T cell receptor beta chains drawn from one sample of a study of T cells in Graves' hyperthyroidism and ophthalmopathy. TCRdb independently ran MiXCR on the multiplex PCR reads; one entry per CDR3 protein. This sample has more than 500,000 distinct CDR3 sequences, with about 16% found just once. Input material: blood. The receptor source for this set is a young woman with Graves' ophthalmopathy. Both conserved end residues are trimmed from each CDR3.

v_call,cdr3_aa
TRBV6-2/TRBV6-3,ASSNYRPSDTDTQY
TRBV27,ASSPAFAGTGLYT
TRBV6-2/TRBV6-3,ASSEVMNTEAF
TRBV28,ASSLVWGDGETQY
TRBV7-2,ASSLRTGVKLF
TRBV13,ASSSYLETQY
TRBV6-5,ASSYSASGVDYEQY
TRBV7-8,ASGSGRGHSSGYEQY
TRBV29-1,SVEGPSGVYEQY
TRBV11-3,ASSLVVGDEQY
TRBV20-1,SAVQGGGETQY
TRBV3-1,ASKGDSVNTEAF
TRBV9,ASSVDGAGYSKTQY
TRBV6-2/TRBV6-3,ASQEDSSGEQY
TRBV28,ASRRASAITDTQY
TRBV4-2,ASSHLGLAGANEQY
TRBV10-2,ASSGERGVGETQY
TRBV2,ASSEQVSTEAF
TRBV28,ASSSDSGSGYEQF
TRBV19,ASSMGGAIQETQY
TRBV28,ASSLGTGNQPQH
TRBV28,ASSLIPGKSSYNEQF
TRBV11-3,ASSLNLILRTSGRANEQY
TRBV19,ASSMGGGLETQY
TRBV7-6,ASSLVAYTGELF
TRBV20-1,SATLRRESYNEQF
TRBV2,ASRRDQNQPQH
TRBV20-1,SATQGGTDTQY
TRBV28,ASTQGGMNTEAF
TRBV18,ASSPGQGNEQF
TRBV5-1,ASSSSDRVTYGYT
TRBV19,ASSTTGGSDTQY
TRBV15,ATSPVAVLNTEAF
TRBV19,ASSTGQNEKLF
TRBV6-1,ASSDGTGVGTQY
TRBV20-1,SASKGLASYEQY
TRBV6-5,ASSSPRDSLDYGYT
TRBV18,ASSPRETSGLNNEQF
TRBV6-5,ASRYRVDYGYT
TRBV2,ASNNRGSTGELF
TRBV6-4,ASSSGALGSYGYT
TRBV24-1,ATSDLRTGRQSYNEQF
TRBV29-1,SVERTGLGQETQY